The table lists the clone carrying this T cell receptor beta chain with a few counts. The sample comes from a study of early T cells in non-severe SARS-CoV-2 infection. Unique molecular identifiers were added to individual cDNA molecules. TCRdb passed the 5' RACE reads through MiXCR, listing each CDR3 protein once. The sample records more than 65,000 distinct CDR3 sequences, around 15% being singletons. CDR1 and CDR2 from the germline V gene are SGHVS and FNYEAQ. CDR3 size: 18 residues. The trim removed 3 bases at V and 5 bases at J, leaving 14 bases unmatched. Sequencing was performed on whole blood, taken at baseline. The chain carries TRBV7-6 and TRBJ2-1; 9 bases agree with TRBD2. The receptor was derived from an adult who was a healthcare worker with PCR-confirmed SARS-CoV-2 infection or an uninfected control (not recorded which). The CDR3 DNA reads as TGTGCCAGCAGCTTTAGCAGGGAGGAGCGGGAGGCAAACAATGAGCAGTTCTTC. Its protein is CASSFSREEREANNEQFF.